Each of the 12 T cell receptor beta chains below was sequenced from the same sample in a study of beta chain features in type 1 diabetes. The sequenced template was cDNA made from the entire isolated RNA. The data were produced by immunoSEQ multiplex PCR, yet TCRdb's version contains in-frame clones alone and is incomplete. The table shows about 220,000 clones, with 11% occurring only once. What was sequenced was central memory CD4+ T cells from blood. The receptor source for this set is a young man in good health.

The chain has TRBV6-6 and TRBJ2-5; TRBD1 or TRBD2 may be the D gene (5 bases each). Trimming shortened V by 6 bases and J by 4 bases, and 21 bases separated the two germline ends. In germline, CDR1 is MNHNY, CDR2 SVGAGI (reference sequence). This CDR3 spans 16 amino acids. The CDR3 region has the DNA TGTGCCAGCAGCCCCGGGACCACAACCGCGAGAGAGACCCAGTACTTC. Translating gives CASSPGTTTARETQYF.

Only a few counts were recorded for this clone. V and J are TRBV7-2 and TRBJ2-3; D gene ambiguous. CDR1 is SGHTA, CDR2 FQGNSA, per germline. V was shortened by 7 bases and J by 0 bases, with 5 bases between the two germline ends. The CDR3 length is 12 residues. CDR3 residues: CASTPSTDTQYF. In DNA, the CDR3 is TGTGCCAGCACGCCCAGCACAGATACGCAGTATTTT.

The V call is TRBV7-2, the J call TRBJ2-7, with D unresolved. The CDR3 consists of 12 residues. CDR1 is SGHTA, CDR2 FQGNSA, per germline. The V end was cut by 5 bases, the J end by 2 bases, with 7 bases between. The CDR3 region has the DNA TGTGCCAGCAGCCCCCCGGCCTACGAGCAGTACTTC. This sequence encodes CASSPPAYEQYF.

This clone was picked up a small number of times. The rearrangement uses TRBV13 and TRBJ2-5; D perhaps matches TRBD1 (7 bases). There are 13 residues in the CDR3. Between the trimmed V and J ends, which lost 6 bases and 5 bases, there was a span of 13 bases. Germline V lookup: CDR1 PRHDT, CDR2 FYEKMQ (reference sequence). The CDR3 is CASRRQGLETQYF. The CDR3 bases are TGTGCCAGCAGACGACAGGGACTCGAGACCCAGTACTTC.

The table lists this clone with many counts. V usage is TRBV7-9 and J usage is TRBJ2-2; D is undetermined. Between the trimmed V and J ends, which lost 5 bases and 0 bases, there was a span of 7 bases. CDR3 length: 14 residues. Germline V CDR1 and CDR2: SEHNR, FQNEAQ (reference sequence). As DNA, the CDR3 is TGTGCCAGCAGCCCCCGATCGAACACCGGGGAGCTGTTTTTT. Translation: CASSPRSNTGELFF.

This clone appeared a few times. The chain is built from TRBV4-3 and TRBJ1-3; no firm D call. The CDR3 covers 15 residues. The V end was cut by 4 bases, the J end by 3 bases, with 13 bases between. CDR1 and CDR2 (germline): LGHNA, YSLEER. The chain's CDR3 is CASSLKVGFGNTIYF. The DNA of the CDR3 is TGCGCCAGCAGCCTCAAGGTGGGCTTTGGAAACACCATATATTTT.

This clone has only a few counts. This sequence joins TRBV9 and TRBJ2-7; D ambiguous. There are 15 residues in the CDR3. The germline V and J ends were trimmed by 3 bases and 4 bases, with 17 bases remaining between them. From germline, CDR1 is SGDLS and CDR2 YYNGEE. Here the CDR3 reads CASSAGRAAAYEQYF. CDR3 DNA sequence: TGTGCCAGCAGCGCCGGCCGGGCTGCCGCGTACGAGCAGTACTTC.

This clone was seen a few times. The chain uses TRBV5-4 and TRBJ2-7; 10 bases line up with TRBD1. Looked up from germline, CDR1 is SGHNT and CDR2 is YYREEE (reference sequence). The V and J ends lost 4 bases and 6 bases, in that order; junction bases with no gene match: 4. The CDR3 totals 13 residues. CDR3 region: CASSQDRGREQYF. In nucleotides, the CDR3 is TGTGCCAGCAGCCAAGACAGGGGGCGCGAGCAGTACTTC.

This clone was recorded a few times. The chain is built from TRBV28 and TRBJ2-5; 7 positions match TRBD2. V was pared by 2 bases and J by 6 bases, with 6 bases of the junction left unmatched. Germline CDR1 MDHEN, CDR2 SYDVKM. This CDR3 has 14 amino acids. This CDR3 is CASSLTAAGQTQYF. The CDR3 DNA sequence: TGTGCCAGCAGTTTAACCGCAGCGGGGCAGACCCAGTACTTC. The full variable domain, completed using reference TRBV28 and TRBJ2-5, is DVKVTQSSRYLVKRTGEKVFLECVQDMDHENMFWYRQDPGLGLRLIYFSYDVKMKEKGDIPEGYSVSREKKERFSLILESASTNQTSMYLCASSLTAAGQTQYFGPGTRLLVL.

This clone was counted many times. The rearrangement links TRBV7-9 to TRBJ2-1; 11 bases fit TRBD2. Per the germline V gene, CDR1 is SEHNR and CDR2 is FQNEAQ (reference sequence). Germline trimming cut 0 bases from V and 8 bases from J; bases unmatched to any gene: 6. This CDR3 spans 16 amino acids. The CDR3 reads CASSLALAGVIHEQFF. CDR3 sequence (DNA): TGTGCCAGCAGCTTAGCACTAGCGGGAGTGATCCATGAGCAGTTCTTC.

This clone was counted only a few times. The CDR3 nucleotides read TGTGCCAGCAGCCCCGGCGGGGGACAGCTCTCCTACAATGAGCAGTTCTTC. It translates to CASSPGGGQLSYNEQFF. J is TRBJ2-1 and V is TRBV5-4; perhaps D is TRBD1 or TRBD2 (7 bases each). The CDR3 loop spans 17 amino acids. Germline CDR1 and CDR2: SGHNT and YYREEE (reference sequence). Trimming took 4 bases from V and 0 from J, leaving 17 bases between them. Supplemented by reference TRBV5-4 and TRBJ2-1, the full variable domain reads ETGVTQSPTHLIKTRGQQVTLRCSSQSGHNTVSWYQQALGQGPQFIFQYYREEENGRGNFPPRFSGLQFPNYSSELNVNALELDDSALYLCASSPGGGQLSYNEQFFGPGTRLTVL.

This clone was found a few times. The rearrangement joins TRBV5-5 to TRBJ1-2; D unresolved. Per germline, CDR1 SGHKS and CDR2 YYEKEE (reference sequence). Trimming removed 3 bases from V and 2 bases from J, with 14 bases in between. The CDR3 covers 15 residues. The CDR3 region has the DNA TGTGCCAGCAGCTGGACGGATTCGCCGAACTATGGCTACACCTTC. It specifies CASSWTDSPNYGYTF.